The 10 T cell receptor beta chains given below trace back to one sample, sequenced in a study of T cell repertoires in cytomegalovirus infection. From the reads, TCRdb called clonotypes with MiXCR, one entry per CDR3 protein. Of some 270,000 distinct CDR3 sequences listed, over 15% are singletons. The specimen sequenced was CD8+ T cells from PBMCs. Receptor source: a human donor in good health (CMV status not recorded). Some clones in this sample may be carry-over from other donors' samples.

Written as DNA, the CDR3 is TGCAGCGTTATGGGCTTGACGACAGGGGGAAGCGGCAATGAGCAGTTCTTC. This sequence encodes CSVMGLTTGGSGNEQFF. V and J are TRBV29-1 and TRBJ2-1; 9 bases align to TRBD1. Germline V gene data show CDR1 as SQVTM and CDR2 as ANQGSEA. This CDR3 comprises 17 residues. The J segment lost 6 bases and the V segment lost 5 bases, leaving 17 bases of the junction unmatched.

This clonotype was found many times. The rearrangement joins TRBV7-8 to TRBJ1-1; D remains unclear. The CDR3 covers 12 residues. V shed 1 base and J shed 8 bases, with 8 bases lying between them. Per the germline V gene, CDR1 is SGHVS and CDR2 is FQNEAQ. The CDR3 loop reads CASSLGFVEAFF. As DNA, the CDR3 is TGTGCCAGCAGCTTAGGGTTCGTGGAAGCTTTCTTT.

This clonotype was seen a few times. V usage is TRBV5-6 and J usage is TRBJ2-7; 12 bases match TRBD2. CDR3 size: 17 residues. Unmatched junction bases numbered 9, after V lost 4 bases and J lost 1 base. Germline lookup yields CDR1 SGHDT and CDR2 YYEEEE. For the CDR3, the DNA is TGTGCCAGCAGCCCGCGGACTAGCGGGGTGCGGTCCTACGAGCAGTACTTC. It translates to CASSPRTSGVRSYEQYF.

The chain couples TRBV28 to TRBJ1-3; D not certain. V was cut by 8 bases and J by 1 base, with 15 bases left in between. Germline values: CDR1 MDHEN, CDR2 SYDVKM. The CDR3 sequence is 15 residues long. CDR3: CASSVTGTSGNTIYF. The CDR3 nucleotides are TGTGCCAGCTCCGTGACCGGCACGTCTGGAAACACCATATATTTT.

This clonotype was counted ten times or more. The gene calls are TRBV14 and TRBJ1-5, with a possible D match to TRBD1 (6 bases). Per germline, CDR1 SGHDN and CDR2 FVKESK. Trimming pared 4 bases from V and 0 bases from J, leaving 10 bases between. This CDR3 comprises 15 residues. CDR3 sequence reads: CASSPQGSSNQPQHF. The CDR3 bases are TGTGCCAGCAGCCCGCAGGGGTCTAGCAATCAGCCCCAGCATTTT.

The CDR3 region has the DNA TGTGCCAGCAGTGCAGGGACCGAGCAGTACTTC. Translation: CASSAGTEQYF. This rearrangement joins TRBV25-1 to TRBJ2-7; either TRBD1 or TRBD2 may fit D (5 bases each). Trimming removed 4 bases at V and 6 bases at J, with 7 bases between. The CDR3 is 11 amino acids. Germline V gene lookup returns CDR1 MGHDK and CDR2 SYGVNS.

This chain connects TRBV13 to TRBJ2-7, with 8 bases lining up with TRBD1. Germline values: CDR1 PRHDT, CDR2 FYEKMQ (reference sequence). The CDR3 contains 13 residues. V was clipped by 5 bases and J by 4 bases; unmatched bases: 4. CDR3 nucleotide sequence: TGTGCCAGCAGCGGACAGGGTTGGTACGAGCAGTACTTC. Translation gives CASSGQGWYEQYF.

The gene calls are TRBV27 and TRBJ2-7, with D possibly matching TRBD2 (7 bases). The CDR3 runs to 13 residues. The V gene lost 8 bases and the J gene lost 2 bases, with 13 bases spanning the gap. Germline CDR1 and CDR2: MNHEY and SMNVEV (reference sequence). The CDR3 DNA follows: TGTGCCAGCGGGGGAGGGGGACCCTACGAGCAGTACTTC. This sequence encodes CASGGGGPYEQYF.

This chain joins TRBV29-1 and TRBJ2-2; D perhaps matches TRBD2 (6 bases). The ends were cut back, 4 bases at V and 5 bases at J, with 17 bases in the middle. Germline lookup yields CDR1 SQVTM and CDR2 ANQGSEA. The CDR3 is made up of 15 amino acids. The CDR3 nucleotides read TGCAGCGTTGTCTGGGCGGGACCGGGGACCGGGGAGCTGTTTTTT. This encodes CSVVWAGPGTGELFF.

The chain joins TRBV28 to TRBJ1-3; D gene ambiguous. The CDR3 sequence is 15 residues long. Germline lookup yields CDR1 MDHEN and CDR2 SYDVKM. V lost 8 bases, J lost 4 bases, and 18 bases lay in between. Here the CDR3 reads CASANLGVGGNTIYF. The CDR3 bases are TGTGCCAGCGCAAACCTCGGGGTAGGGGGAAACACCATATATTTT. The full variable domain, rest sourced from reference TRBV28 and TRBJ1-3, is DVKVTQSSRYLVKRTGEKVFLECVQDMDHENMFWYRQDPGLGLRLIYFSYDVKMKEKGDIPEGYSVSREKKERFSLILESASTNQTSMYLCASANLGVGGNTIYFGEGSWLTVV.